The table lists the clone carrying this T cell receptor (beta chain) with a few counts. What it binds is unknown. This sample was included in a study of cytomegalovirus exposure and HLA in healthy donors. Study findings and constraints: Presence/absence comparisons presumed near-even sequencing depth among donors.

V gave up 2 bases and J gave up 0 bases, with 11 bases separating them. The CDR3 loop spans 15 amino acids. The germline V gene encodes CDR1 SGHRS and CDR2 YFSETQ. The PCR made use of 60 Vbeta and 13 Jbeta primers. Original handling: Among the unique TCR beta chains that a later analysis counted, around 72 million in all, approximately 12 million were shared. Assay used: immunoSEQ multiplex PCR; TCRdb lists only in-frame clones, some missing. V and J calls and clone size come straight from that table; D and trimming were deduced from the DNA. Here the sample spans tens of thousands of clones, less than 75% being singletons.

Source material: PBMCs. This TCR was sampled from a middle-aged man in good health and CMV-seropositive. The chain is built from TRBV5-1 and TRBJ1-2; D is unclear. The CDR3 sequence: CASSFEGSSNYGYTF. The DNA for the CDR3 is TGCGCCAGCAGCTTTGAGGGAAGTTCTAACTATGGCTACACCTTC. The variable domain in full, completed from reference TRBV5-1 and TRBJ1-2, reads KAGVTQTPRYLIKTRGQQVTLSCSPISGHRSVSWYQQTPGQGLQFLFEYFSETQRNKGNFPGRFSGRQFSNSRSEMNVSTLELGDSALYLCASSFEGSSNYGYTFGSGTRLTVV.